The rows below give T cell receptor beta chains drawn from one sample of a study of radiation and T cells in renal cell carcinoma. The assay was immunoSEQ multiplex PCR, and TCRdb's table has in-frame clones only and misses some. The table shows 97,000 or so clones, with more than 65% occurring only once. The starting material was blood, obtained from a patient whose treatment included radiotherapy and nephrectomy. The receptor source for this set is a man in his sixties with renal cell carcinoma. Each CDR3 is given with its conserved first and last residue. D genes are given only for firm matches. Only some rows state a clone size, as once, few, many or a class for expanded clones.

>15|NA|TRBV11-3|TRBJ2-1|NA
TGTGCCAGCAGCTTAGATTCAGGGCAGGGGAATGAGCAGTTCTTC
CASSLDSGQGNEQFF
>14|NA|TRBV4-2|TRBJ2-7|NA
TGTGCCAGCAGCCAAGCAGGGAACTCCTACGAGCAGTACTTC
CASSQAGNSYEQYF
>12|NA|TRBV2|TRBJ2-7|NA
TGTGCCAGCAGTGCGACAAAATACGAGCAGTACTTC
CASSATKYEQYF
>14|NA|TRBV5-1|TRBJ1-2|NA
TGCGCCAGCAGCTTTCCGGGACGAGTATATGGCTACACCTTC
CASSFPGRVYGYTF
>14|NA|TRBV5-4|TRBJ2-1|NA
TGTGCCAGCAGCTTGGTCCTTGGATTCAATGAGCAGTTCTTC
CASSLVLGFNEQFF
>14|NA|TRBV9|TRBJ1-4|NA
TGTGCCAGCAGCAGGGGGGAGCCTAATGAAAAACTGTTTTTT
CASSRGEPNEKLFF
>16|NA|TRBV10-3|TRBJ2-6|NA
TGTGCCATCAGTGAGTCGCTGACCCCTGGGGCCAACGTCCTGACTTTC
CAISESLTPGANVLTF
>19|NA|TRBV2|TRBJ2-3|TRBD1
TGTGCCAGCAGTGAAAAGACGATTCCCGGGACAGGGGATGCAGATACGCAGTATTTT
CASSEKTIPGTGDADTQYF
>14|NA|TRBV5-1|TRBJ2-1|TRBD2
TGCGCCAGCAGCGACGGACTAGCGGACAATGAGCAGTTCTTC
CASSDGLADNEQFF
>16|NA|TRBV5-4|TRBJ2-6|TRBD2
TGTGCCAGCAGCTTGCTAGCGGGAACTGGGGCCAACGTCCTGACTTTC
CASSLLAGTGANVLTF
>15|NA|TRBV5-1|TRBJ1-4|TRBD1
TGCGCCAGCAGCCTTGGGACAGGGTCCTTGGAAAAACTGTTTTTT
CASSLGTGSLEKLFF
>14|NA|TRBV4-2|TRBJ2-1|NA
TGTGCCAGCAGCCAAGTTCGGGCCGGAGGTGAGCAGTTCTTC
CASSQVRAGGEQFF
>14|NA|TRBV7-2|TRBJ1-2|TRBD1
TGTGCCAGCAGCGTATTCCGGGACAGGGTTGGCTACACCTTC
CASSVFRDRVGYTF
>15|NA|TRBV7-9|TRBJ2-1|NA
TGTGCCAGCAGCTTAGTACTGCCCTCCTACAATGAGCAGTTCTTC
CASSLVLPSYNEQFF
>16|NA|TRBV13|TRBJ2-3|NA
TGTGCCAGCAGTACCGGAGGGACCAGATACACAGATACGCAGTATTTT
CASSTGGTRYTDTQYF
>15|NA|TRBV27|TRBJ1-5|NA
TGTGCCAGCAGGATCGTCGGTTGGGGCAATCAGCCCCAGCATTTT
CASRIVGWGNQPQHF
>13|NA|TRBV5-1|TRBJ1-4|NA
TGCGCCAGCCGAGGGTCCCTTAATGAAAAACTGTTTTTT
CASRGSLNEKLFF
>13|few|TRBV10-3|TRBJ1-1|NA
TGTGCCATCAGTGAGGTGGGGCAGAGTGAAGCTTTCTTT
CAISEVGQSEAFF
>11|few|TRBV18|TRBJ2-7|NA
TGTGCCAGCTCCCTGCCGGAGGAGCAGTACTTC
CASSLPEEQYF